The sequence of this T cell receptor beta chain was determined in a study of cytomegalovirus exposure and HLA in healthy donors. Researchers ran the PCR with 60 Vbeta and 13 Jbeta primers. Sequencing used immunoSEQ multiplex PCR; TCRdb keeps in-frame clones, though not all of them. The data contain approximately 82,000 clones, 9.5% to 13% of them singletons. Trimming pared 5 bases from V and 7 bases from J, leaving 11 bases between. CDR1 and CDR2 from the germline V gene are SGHVS and FQNEAQ. The CDR3 sequence is 13 residues long. The source is a man aged 55 to 70 in good health and CMV-seropositive. The rearrangement uses TRBV7-8 and TRBJ2-2; TRBD2 might be the D (6 bases). Sequencing was done on a sample of PBMCs. This chain's CDR3 is CASSPTGVGELFF. DNA of the CDR3: TGTGCCAGCAGCCCGACGGGGGTCGGGGAGCTGTTTTTT.